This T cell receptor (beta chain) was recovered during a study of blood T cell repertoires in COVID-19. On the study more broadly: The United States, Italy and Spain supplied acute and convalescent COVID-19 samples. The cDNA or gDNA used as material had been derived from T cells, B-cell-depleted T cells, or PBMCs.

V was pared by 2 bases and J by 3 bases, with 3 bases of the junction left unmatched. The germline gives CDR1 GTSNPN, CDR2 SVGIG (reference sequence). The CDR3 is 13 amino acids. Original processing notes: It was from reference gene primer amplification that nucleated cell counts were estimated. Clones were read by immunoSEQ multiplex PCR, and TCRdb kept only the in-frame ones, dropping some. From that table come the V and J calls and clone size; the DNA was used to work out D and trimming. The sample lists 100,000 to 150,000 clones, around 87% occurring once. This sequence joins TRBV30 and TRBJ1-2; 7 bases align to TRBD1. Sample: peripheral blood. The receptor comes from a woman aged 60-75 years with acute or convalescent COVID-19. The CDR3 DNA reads TGTGCCTGGAGTCCACAGGGGCACTATGGCTACACCTTC. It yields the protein CAWSPQGHYGYTF.